The T cell receptor beta chain under discussion was sequenced for a study of technical replicates of blood from a handful of donors. The CDR3 is 15 amino acids. Germline lookup yields CDR1 SQVTM and CDR2 ANQGSEA. V was pared by 4 bases and J by 2 bases, with 14 bases between. The data were produced by immunoSEQ multiplex PCR, yet TCRdb's version contains in-frame clones alone and is incomplete. Counted here are about 98,000 clones, 90% to 97% occurring once; the ten biggest clones make up less than 0.25%. The genes are TRBV29-1 and TRBJ2-2, with D perhaps matching TRBD2 (5 bases). Sample: T cells isolated from PBMCs. This TCR came from a human donor in good health. CDR3: CSVARRTSNTGELFF. The CDR3 DNA reads as TGCAGCGTTGCGCGTCGGACTTCCAACACCGGGGAGCTGTTTTTT.